A single sample gave rise to the 23 T cell receptor beta chains below, sequenced in a study of blood T cell repertoires in COVID-19. Some clones are missing from TCRdb's copy, which holds only in-frame ones; the method was immunoSEQ multiplex PCR. Of 350,000 or so clones in the sample, approximately 90% were seen once. The sample taken for sequencing was peripheral blood. The receptors come from a woman aged 55-69 years with COVID-19, enrolled during active disease.

This clone has a handful of counts. The chain has TRBV28 and TRBJ1-4; possible D gene TRBD1, 6 bases. Trimming removed 6 bases from V and 7 bases from J, with 21 bases in between. The CDR3 length is 16 residues. From germline, CDR1 is MDHEN and CDR2 SYDVKM. Here the CDR3 DNA reads TGTGCCAGCAGCTATTGGGCAGGGGCGCACGCTGAAAAACTGTTTTTT. This sequence encodes CASSYWAGAHAEKLFF.

The gene calls are TRBV28 and TRBJ1-1; 8 nucleotides agree with TRBD1. CDR1 is MDHEN, CDR2 SYDVKM, per germline. The V segment lost 4 bases and the J segment 4 bases; nucleotides outside the gene matches: 8. The CDR3 runs 15 residues. The CDR3 sequence is CASSSGDRWGTEAFF. The CDR3 nucleotides are TGTGCCAGCAGTTCCGGGGACAGGTGGGGCACTGAAGCTTTCTTT.

This rearrangement joins TRBV19 to TRBJ1-1; tentative D call: TRBD1 (6 bases). The germline CDR1 and CDR2 sequences are LNHDA and SQIVND (reference sequence). V lost 3 bases, J lost 0 bases, and 11 bases lay in between. The CDR3 sequence is 15 residues long. CDR3 sequence (DNA): TGTGCCAGTAGTATGGTCAGGGGTATGAACACTGAAGCTTTCTTT. Protein: CASSMVRGMNTEAFF.

This chain joins TRBV14 and TRBJ1-2, with D perhaps matching TRBD1 (6 bases). Trimming took 0 bases from V and 8 from J, leaving 16 bases between them. Germline loops: CDR1 SGHDN, CDR2 FVKESK. The CDR3 runs to 15 residues. The CDR3 coding sequence is TGTGCCAGCAGCCAAGATTCTGGACAGCCGTCGGGCTACACCTTC. Translating gives CASSQDSGQPSGYTF.

The gene calls are TRBV4-2 and TRBJ1-1, with 9 bases fitting TRBD1. The CDR3 runs 16 residues. V dropped 2 bases and J dropped 7; count of bases not matched to a gene: 11. Germline CDR1 and CDR2: LGHNA and YNFKEQ. The CDR3 coding sequence is TGTGCCAGCAGCCAATCCCCACAGGGGGCGGGGAATGAAGCTTTCTTT. It specifies CASSQSPQGAGNEAFF.

This sequence joins TRBV10-1 and TRBJ2-7, with D possibly matching TRBD2 (6 bases). The CDR3 extends over 14 amino acids. The ends were cut back, 11 bases at V and 0 bases at J, with 17 bases in the middle. Germline CDR1 WNHNN, CDR2 SYGVQD (reference sequence). The CDR3 spells CARSRDLSSYEQYF. The CDR3 coding sequence is TGCGCCCGATCCCGGGACTTAAGCTCCTACGAGCAGTACTTC.

The chain combines TRBV19 with TRBJ2-5, with a possible D match to TRBD1 (6 bases). This CDR3 contains 14 residues. V lost 4 bases, J lost 5 bases, and 14 bases lay in between. Germline V gene data show CDR1 as LNHDA and CDR2 as SQIVND (reference sequence). The chain's CDR3 is CASSRVGGWETQYF. CDR3 coding DNA: TGTGCCAGTAGTAGGGTAGGGGGTTGGGAGACCCAGTACTTC.

The V gene is TRBV27, the J gene TRBJ2-7; tentatively, D is TRBD2 (5 bases). CDR3 length: 14 residues. Germline values: CDR1 MNHEY, CDR2 SMNVEV (reference sequence). The V and J ends lost 3 bases and 6 bases respectively, with 15 bases between them. The CDR3 nucleotides are TGTGCCAGCAGTTTCAGGACTTTAAACGGCGAGCAGTACTTC. Its translation is CASSFRTLNGEQYF.

V gene TRBV6-6 combines with J gene TRBJ1-5; weak D call: TRBD1 (5 bases). This CDR3 region has 15 residues. Trimming left V 4 bases short and J 6 bases short, with 16 bases between. Germline V lookup: CDR1 MNHNY, CDR2 SVGAGI (reference sequence). The DNA of the CDR3 is TGTGCCAGCAGTTTAACAACAGGTTGGAGTCAGCCCCAGCATTTT. Translated, it gives CASSLTTGWSQPQHF.

This clone was detected only a few times. The sample carries other DNA sequences with the same CDR3. The V and J genes are TRBV18 and TRBJ1-2, with unresolved D. The CDR3 extends over 13 amino acids. V lost 1 base and J lost 3, with 6 bases in between. Germline V lookup: CDR1 KGHSH, CDR2 LQKENI. The CDR3 sequence is CASSPRGDYGYTF. The CDR3 nucleotides are TGTGCCAGCTCACCACGAGGAGACTATGGCTACACCTTC.

This clone was detected once. The CDR3 sequence is CASSFTSGNTIYF. For the CDR3, the DNA is TGTGCCAGCAGTTTTACATCTGGAAACACCATATATTTT. This chain links TRBV28 with TRBJ1-3; D is ambiguous. Germline CDR1 reads MDHEN; CDR2 reads SYDVKM. CDR3 length equals 13 residues. The ends were cut back, 3 bases at V and 1 base at J, with 4 bases in the middle.

The J gene is TRBJ1-1, the V gene TRBV19; D gene uncertain. This CDR3 spans 13 amino acids. The V and J ends lost 8 bases and 1 base respectively, with 11 bases between them. Per germline, CDR1 LNHDA and CDR2 SQIVND (reference sequence). CDR3 DNA sequence: TGTGCCAGTGCAGAATATTCGAACACTGAAGCTTTCTTT. Its protein is CASAEYSNTEAFF.

The V and J genes are TRBV7-9 and TRBJ2-5; a weak D match, TRBD2 (5 bases). Trimming shortened V by 5 bases and J by 1 base, and 14 bases separated the two germline ends. CDR3 length equals 15 residues. The germline gives CDR1 SEHNR, CDR2 FQNEAQ (reference sequence). CDR3 DNA: TGTGCCAGCAGCCACCCCTTTGAGGGCCAAGAGACCCAGTACTTC. It codes for CASSHPFEGQETQYF.

The chain joins TRBV7-4 to TRBJ1-4; 7 nucleotides align to TRBD1. With V trimmed by 4 bases and J by 8 bases, 16 bases remained unmatched. This CDR3 spans 17 amino acids. Germline V CDR1 and CDR2: SGHVT, SQSDAQ. The DNA for the CDR3 is TGTGCCAGCAGCTCCCCTGTGGGCAGGGGGTGTAGGGAAAAACTGTTTTTT. Its protein is CASSSPVGRGCREKLFF.

This chain uses TRBV18 with TRBJ2-3, with TRBD1 matching over 8 bases. The germline CDR1 and CDR2 sequences are KGHSH and LQKENI. Trimming removed 6 bases from V and 5 bases from J; junction bases left unmatched: 4. This CDR3 is built from 13 residues. The CDR3 here is CASSPGQGDTQYF. In DNA form, the CDR3 reads TGTGCCAGCTCCCCAGGACAGGGAGATACGCAGTATTTT.

V gene TRBV19 combines with J gene TRBJ1-1; possible D gene TRBD1, 6 bases. Germline V gives CDR1 LNHDA, CDR2 SQIVND (reference sequence). There are 17 residues in the CDR3. V lost 7 bases and J 0 bases, leaving 21 bases between the germline ends. CDR3 DNA sequence: TGTGCCAGTAAGGGAGGGGGTCGTTCCTCAATGAACACTGAAGCTTTCTTT. Translating gives CASKGGGRSSMNTEAFF.

A few counts support this clone. The CDR3 sequence is CASSLFQGFGTEAFF. The CDR3 DNA follows: TGTGCCAGCAGCTTATTTCAGGGGTTCGGCACTGAAGCTTTCTTT. The chain carries TRBV11-2 and TRBJ1-1; D is perhaps TRBD1 (6 bases). The length of the CDR3 is 15 residues. Per the germline V gene, CDR1 is SGHAT and CDR2 is FQNNGV. The V and J ends lost 2 bases and 4 bases respectively, with 14 bases between them. The full variable domain, with the rest looked up from reference TRBV11-2 and TRBJ1-1, is EAGVAQSPRYKIIEKRQSVAFWCNPISGHATLYWYQQILGQGPKLLIQFQNNGVVDDSQLPKDRFSAERLKGVDSTLKIQPAKLEDSAVYLCASSLFQGFGTEAFFGQGTRLTVV.

The rearrangement uses TRBV7-9 and TRBJ1-4, with D uncertain. The CDR3 totals 16 residues. Germline CDR1 and CDR2: SEHNR and FQNEAQ (reference sequence). Trimming took off 1 base at V and 3 bases at J, with 12 bases between the two ends. DNA for the CDR3: TGTGCCAGCAGCTTAGACTTCGGGGAATCTAATGAAAAACTGTTTTTT. Amino acid sequence: CASSLDFGESNEKLFF.

The V call is TRBV11-1, the J call TRBJ1-2, with no clear D. In germline, CDR1 is SGHAT, CDR2 FQDESV (reference sequence). CDR3 length equals 15 residues. V dropped 5 bases and J dropped 13 bases, with 26 bases sitting between them. The CDR3 protein is CASSPSAAVFFAFTF. Written as DNA, the CDR3 is TGTGCCAGCAGCCCTTCGGCGGCAGTTTTTTTTGCGTTCACCTTC.

V usage is TRBV4-2 and J usage is TRBJ2-7; 9 bases align to TRBD2. This CDR3 has 14 residues. Trimming cost V 5 bases and J 2 bases; bases outside gene matches: 4. The germline gives CDR1 LGHNA, CDR2 YNFKEQ. CDR3 nucleotide sequence: TGTGCCAGCAGCTTAGCGGGGGATGCCTACGAGCAGTACTTC. This gives the protein CASSLAGDAYEQYF.

This rearrangement joins TRBV5-6 to TRBJ2-1; 14 positions match TRBD2. The J segment lost 6 bases and the V segment lost 0 bases, leaving 8 bases of the junction unmatched. Germline V CDR1 and CDR2: SGHDT, YYEEEE. This CDR3 is 18 amino acids long. The CDR3 is CASSLGLAGGRSLNEQFF. For the CDR3, the DNA is TGTGCCAGCAGCTTGGGACTAGCGGGGGGGCGCTCCCTCAATGAGCAGTTCTTC.

The rearrangement joins TRBV29-1 to TRBJ1-2; TRBD1 matches at 8 bases. CDR1 is SQVTM and CDR2 is ANQGSEA in the germline V gene. This CDR3 has 11 residues. V was clipped by 7 bases and J by 8 bases; unmatched bases: 6. The CDR3 protein is CSGRTGNGYTF. The CDR3 DNA reads as TGCAGCGGACGGACAGGGAACGGCTACACCTTC.

The genes are TRBV27 and TRBJ1-1; tentative D call: TRBD1 (6 bases). Germline V gene sequence: CDR1 MNHEY, CDR2 SMNVEV (reference sequence). The ends were cut back, 7 bases at V and 5 bases at J, with 17 bases in the middle. The CDR3 length is 14 residues. The CDR3 loop is CASTTRRGGTEAFF. CDR3 nucleotides: TGTGCCAGCACCACTCGGAGGGGGGGGACTGAAGCTTTCTTT.